This T cell receptor beta chain was sequenced during a study of T-cell reconstitution after alpha-beta-depleted transplantation in children (dated by TCRdb to 2016 to 2017). With regard to the full study: T-cell immune reconstitution after TCRalphabeta/CD19-depleted allogeneic hematopoietic cell transplantation in children was quantitatively tracked in the study by means of TCR repertoire profiling.

Via the germline V gene (reference sequence), CDR1 is GTSNPN and CDR2 SVGIG. The CDR3 has 15 amino acids, counting the end cysteine and phenylalanine. Only the CDR3 portion is preserved as DNA: 45 bases, with reading frame beginning at the first base. V is cut back by 5 bases and J by 6 bases, with 10 bases in the junction unmatched. Library method: PCR. The data were produced on an Illumina HiSeq 2500. Molecular barcoding was employed in the preparation of TCR libraries, with unique molecular identifiers being used to normalize TCRbeta repertoire quantification. Using fastp trimming at Q25 and MiXCR clonotype assembly, TCRdb reanalyzed the public sequencing data and kept in-frame beta chains. CDR3 protein duplicates are merged, each entry listing the most common genes and DNA. Here the sample has about 7,600 distinct CDR3 sequences; roughly 4.8% occur a single time. The ten most abundant clones make up roughly 25% of the sample.

The treatment or condition label for this specimen denotes: allogeneic hematopoietic cell transplantation with graft depleted of TCRalphabeta T cells and CD19 B cells. TCRalphabeta/CD19-depleted allogeneic hematopoietic cell grafts were given to the transplant recipients, all of whom were children. What the study reported, not specific to this receptor: The apparently early alphabetaT-cell count recovery about two months after transplant was reportedly dependent on only several hundred rapidly expanded clones derived from non-depleted graft cells. Over the following months the frequencies of hyperexpanded clones went down, and after one year T-cell counts and TCRbeta diversity were mostly credited to newly produced T cells. The high TCRbeta diversity at day 60 in some patients was ascribed to recipient T cells and intrathymic progenitors that had survived conditioning.

There are many counts of this clonotype. Its antigen remains undetermined. Base qualities are not at hand, and no much larger clone is one base apart. The material was PBMCs, mostly from graft donor cells, obtained 180 days after TCRalphabeta/CD19-depleted stem cell transplant. The chain was built from TRBV30 and TRBJ2-1; 10 bases in the junction line up with TRBD1. This TCR was sampled from a child younger than two who had a stem cell transplant for acute myeloid leukemia, so the T cells may come from the graft donor. The bases read TGTGCCTGGGAAGACGTAGGACAGGGGGTCAATGAGCAGTTCTTC. This is translated as CAWEDVGQGVNEQFF.